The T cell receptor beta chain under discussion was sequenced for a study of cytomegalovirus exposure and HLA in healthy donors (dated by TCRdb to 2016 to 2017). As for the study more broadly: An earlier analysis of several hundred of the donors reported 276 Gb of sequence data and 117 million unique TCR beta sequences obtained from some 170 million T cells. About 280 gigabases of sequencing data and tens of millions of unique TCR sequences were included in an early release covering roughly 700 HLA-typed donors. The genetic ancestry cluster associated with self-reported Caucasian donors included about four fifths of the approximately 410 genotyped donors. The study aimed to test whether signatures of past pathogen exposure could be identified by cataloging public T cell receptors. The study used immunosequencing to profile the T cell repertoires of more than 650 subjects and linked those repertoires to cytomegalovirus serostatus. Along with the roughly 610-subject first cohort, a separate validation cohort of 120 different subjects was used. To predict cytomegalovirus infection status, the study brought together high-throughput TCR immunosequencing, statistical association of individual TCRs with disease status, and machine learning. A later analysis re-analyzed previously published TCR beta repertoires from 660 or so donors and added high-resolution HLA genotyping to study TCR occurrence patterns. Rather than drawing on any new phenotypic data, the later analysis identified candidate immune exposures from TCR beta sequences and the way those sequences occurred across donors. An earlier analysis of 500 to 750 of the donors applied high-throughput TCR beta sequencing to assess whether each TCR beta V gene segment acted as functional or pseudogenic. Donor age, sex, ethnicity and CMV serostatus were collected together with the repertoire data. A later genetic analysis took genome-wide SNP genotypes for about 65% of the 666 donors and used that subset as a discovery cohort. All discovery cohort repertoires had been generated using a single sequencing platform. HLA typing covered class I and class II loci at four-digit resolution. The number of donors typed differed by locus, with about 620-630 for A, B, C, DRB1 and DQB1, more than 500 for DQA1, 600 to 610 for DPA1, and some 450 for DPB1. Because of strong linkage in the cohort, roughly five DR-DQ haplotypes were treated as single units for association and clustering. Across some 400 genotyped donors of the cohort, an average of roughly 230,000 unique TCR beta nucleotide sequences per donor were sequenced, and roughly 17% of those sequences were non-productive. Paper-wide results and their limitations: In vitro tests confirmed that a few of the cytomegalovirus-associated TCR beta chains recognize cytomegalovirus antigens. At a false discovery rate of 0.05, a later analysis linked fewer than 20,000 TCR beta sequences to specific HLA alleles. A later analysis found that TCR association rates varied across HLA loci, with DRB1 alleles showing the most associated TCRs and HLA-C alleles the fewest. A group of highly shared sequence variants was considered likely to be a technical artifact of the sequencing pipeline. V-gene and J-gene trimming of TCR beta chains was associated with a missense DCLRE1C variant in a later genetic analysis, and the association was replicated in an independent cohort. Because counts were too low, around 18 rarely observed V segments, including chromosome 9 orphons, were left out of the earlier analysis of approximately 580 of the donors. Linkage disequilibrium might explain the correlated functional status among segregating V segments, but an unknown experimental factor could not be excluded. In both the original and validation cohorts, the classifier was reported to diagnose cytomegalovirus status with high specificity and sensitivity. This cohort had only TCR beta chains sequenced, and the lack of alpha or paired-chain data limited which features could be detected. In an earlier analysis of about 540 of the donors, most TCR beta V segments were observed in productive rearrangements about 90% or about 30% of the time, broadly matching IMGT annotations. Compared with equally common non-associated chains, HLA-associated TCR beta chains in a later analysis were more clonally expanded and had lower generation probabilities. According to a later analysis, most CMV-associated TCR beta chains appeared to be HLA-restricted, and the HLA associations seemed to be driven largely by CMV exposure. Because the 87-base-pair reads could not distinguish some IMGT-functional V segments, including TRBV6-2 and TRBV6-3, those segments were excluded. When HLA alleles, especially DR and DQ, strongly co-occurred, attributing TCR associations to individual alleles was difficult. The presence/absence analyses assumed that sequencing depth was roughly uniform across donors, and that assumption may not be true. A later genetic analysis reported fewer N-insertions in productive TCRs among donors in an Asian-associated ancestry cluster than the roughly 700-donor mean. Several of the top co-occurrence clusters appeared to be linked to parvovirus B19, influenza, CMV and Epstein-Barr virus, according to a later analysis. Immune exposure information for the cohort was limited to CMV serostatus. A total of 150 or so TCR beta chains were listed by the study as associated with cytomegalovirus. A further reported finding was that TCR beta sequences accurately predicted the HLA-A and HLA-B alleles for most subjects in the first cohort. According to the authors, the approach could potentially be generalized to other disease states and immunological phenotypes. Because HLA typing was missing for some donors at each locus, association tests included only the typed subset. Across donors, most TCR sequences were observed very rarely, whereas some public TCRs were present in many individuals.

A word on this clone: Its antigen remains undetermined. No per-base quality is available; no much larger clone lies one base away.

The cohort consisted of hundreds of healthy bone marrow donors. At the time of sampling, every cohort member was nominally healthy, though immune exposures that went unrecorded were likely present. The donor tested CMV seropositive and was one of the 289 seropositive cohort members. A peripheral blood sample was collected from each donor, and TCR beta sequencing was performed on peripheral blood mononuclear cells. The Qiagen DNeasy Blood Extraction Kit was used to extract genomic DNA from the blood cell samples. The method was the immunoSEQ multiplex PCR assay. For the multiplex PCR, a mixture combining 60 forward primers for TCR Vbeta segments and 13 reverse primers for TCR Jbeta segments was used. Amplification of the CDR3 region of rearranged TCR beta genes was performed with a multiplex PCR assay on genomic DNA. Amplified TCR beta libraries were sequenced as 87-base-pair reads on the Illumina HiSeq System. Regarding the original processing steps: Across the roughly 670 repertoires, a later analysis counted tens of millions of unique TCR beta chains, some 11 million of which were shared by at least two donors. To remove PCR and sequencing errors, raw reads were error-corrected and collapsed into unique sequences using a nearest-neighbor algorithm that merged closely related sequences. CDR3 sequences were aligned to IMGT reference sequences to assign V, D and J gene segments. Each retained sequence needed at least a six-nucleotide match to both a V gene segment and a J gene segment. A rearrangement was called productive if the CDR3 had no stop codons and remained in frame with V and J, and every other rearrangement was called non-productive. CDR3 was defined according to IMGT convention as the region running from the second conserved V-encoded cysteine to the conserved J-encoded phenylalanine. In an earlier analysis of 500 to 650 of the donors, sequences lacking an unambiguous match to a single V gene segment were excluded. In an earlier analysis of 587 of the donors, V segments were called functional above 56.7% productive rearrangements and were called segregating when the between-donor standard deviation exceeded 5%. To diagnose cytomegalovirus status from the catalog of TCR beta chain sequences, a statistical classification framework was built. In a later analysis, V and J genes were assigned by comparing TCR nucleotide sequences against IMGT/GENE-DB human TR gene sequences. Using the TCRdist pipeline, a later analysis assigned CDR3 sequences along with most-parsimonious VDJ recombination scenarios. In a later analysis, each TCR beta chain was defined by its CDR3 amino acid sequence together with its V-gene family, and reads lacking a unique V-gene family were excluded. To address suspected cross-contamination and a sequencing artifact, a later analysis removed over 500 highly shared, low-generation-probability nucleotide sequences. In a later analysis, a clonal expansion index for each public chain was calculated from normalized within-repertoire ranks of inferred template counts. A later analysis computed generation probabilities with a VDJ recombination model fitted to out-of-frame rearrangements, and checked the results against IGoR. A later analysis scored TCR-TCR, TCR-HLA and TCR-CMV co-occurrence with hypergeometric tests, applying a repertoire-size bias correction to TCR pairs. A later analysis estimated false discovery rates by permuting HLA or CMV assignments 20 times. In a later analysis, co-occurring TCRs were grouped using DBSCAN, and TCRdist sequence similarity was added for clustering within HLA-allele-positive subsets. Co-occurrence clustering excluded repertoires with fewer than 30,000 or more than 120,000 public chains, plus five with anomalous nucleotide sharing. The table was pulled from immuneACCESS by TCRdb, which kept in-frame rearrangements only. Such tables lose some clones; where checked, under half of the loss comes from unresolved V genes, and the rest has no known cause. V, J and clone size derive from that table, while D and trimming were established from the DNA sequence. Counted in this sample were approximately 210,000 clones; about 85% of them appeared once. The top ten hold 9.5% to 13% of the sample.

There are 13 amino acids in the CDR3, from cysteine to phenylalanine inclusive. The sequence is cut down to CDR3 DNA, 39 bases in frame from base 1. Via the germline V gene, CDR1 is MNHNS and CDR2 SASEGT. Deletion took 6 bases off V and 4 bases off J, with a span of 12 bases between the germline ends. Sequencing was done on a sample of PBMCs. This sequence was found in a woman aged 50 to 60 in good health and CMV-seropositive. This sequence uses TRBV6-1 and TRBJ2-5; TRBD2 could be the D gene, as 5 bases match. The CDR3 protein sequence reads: CASSPGVRETQYF. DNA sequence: TGTGCCAGCAGCCCCGGGGTACGAGAGACCCAGTACTTC.